This T cell receptor beta chain was sequenced in a study of T cells after yellow fever vaccination (dated 2019 in TCRdb). With respect to the entire study: Libraries from fractions with low cell numbers were prepared with the SMART-Seq v4 Ultra Low Input RNA kit. Blood was drawn at multiple timepoints before and after primary and secondary immunization, with bulk PBMC replicates and cell subsets isolated. Bulk TCR alpha and beta repertoires were sequenced longitudinally to track T-cell clones before and after primary and booster YFV17D yellow fever vaccination. Two healthy male donors made up the cohort, one aged 18 to 30 years and the other aged 30 to 40 years.

TCR cDNA was synthesized by 5'RACE template switching, which introduced a universal primer site and unique molecular identifiers. Priming of cDNA synthesis was performed from both the TCR alpha and TCR beta constant segments. Library amplification used two PCR steps, and the second PCR step added sample barcodes and sequencing adapters. Libraries were sequenced on Illumina HiSeq 2500 (2x100 bp) or NovaSeq (2x150 bp). The original methods were these. MIGEC was used to demultiplex reads and collapse the reads into UMI consensus sequences, and MiXCR was used for V(D)J alignment. Using edgeR on replicate PBMC samples, clonotypes were called vaccine-responding if FDR was below 0.01 and the log2 fold change was above 5 up to day 15. CD4 or CD8 identity was assigned to each bulk clonotype according to whether the clonotype was present at higher abundance in the sequenced CD4 repertoire or the sequenced CD8 repertoire. The raw public reads went through TCRdb reprocessing: fastp at Q25, MiXCR clone calling, in-frame beta chains kept. Rows are combined by CDR3 protein, so each entry shows the most common genes and DNA. V and J calls and clone size were set by TCRdb, not the authors. Recorded for this sample are about 69,000 distinct CDR3 sequences; approximately 5.9% of them occurred a single time. The ten biggest clones cover roughly 2% of the sample.

Results the study describes overall, beyond this receptor: Because only a couple of donors were included in the study, the extent to which the findings can be generalized is limited. Compared with the primary T-cell response, the secondary T-cell response was faster but weaker, reaching its peak on day 5 rather than on day 15. FACS-sorted repertoires could contain abundant contaminating clonotypes from the bulk population, so computational filtering was required. A small share of clonotypes occurred in both CD4 and CD8 compartments, likely arising from convergent recombination. Most clones expanded after primary vaccination were re-detected after the booster (just under 97% of CD4 and approximately 88% of CD8), suggesting broad memory maintenance.

This clonotype was seen many times. The antigen it binds to is not known. Nothing much larger sits one base from this clone, and base qualities are not available. From the cysteine through the phenylalanine, the CDR3 covers 15 amino acids. The CDR3 DNA has 45 bases and is translated from base 1. Trimming removed 4 bases from V and 7 bases from J; the gene matches leave 9 bases unexplained. CDR1 and CDR2 are drawn from the germline V gene: SGHRS, YFSETQ. In light of the paper, this sample's treatment or condition label describes: live attenuated yellow fever vaccine strain. PBMCs were isolated from peripheral blood using a standard Ficoll-Paque protocol. Dynabeads CD4 and CD8 positive selection kits were used to isolate CD4 and CD8 T-cell fractions. TriZol was used to extract RNA from bulk PBMCs, CD4 and CD8 fractions, and dextramer-positive and dextramer-negative fractions.

The chain is made from TRBV5-1 and TRBJ2-7; TRBD1 fits 12 bases in the junction. Sequences were derived from CD4+ T cells sorted from PBMCs, sampled around 15 days after the first yellow fever vaccination. The sequence was obtained from a man younger than 30 who received the YFV17D yellow fever vaccine. For the CDR3, the sequence is CASSLMGQGAEEQYF. The DNA sequence is TGCGCCAGCAGCCTCATGGGACAGGGGGCGGAAGAGCAGTACTTC.